The rows below give T cell receptor beta chains drawn from one sample of a study of OX40 agonist ivuxolimab in advanced cancers. The data were produced by immunoSEQ multiplex PCR, yet TCRdb's version contains in-frame clones alone and is incomplete. The sample lists about 48,000 clones, 80% to 90% occurring once. The sample was CD4+ or CD8+ T cells sorted from blood, taken in a trial of the OX40 agonist ivuxolimab. All receptors derive from an adult with an advanced solid tumor such as melanoma, head and neck, liver or kidney cancer. Both conserved end residues are part of each CDR3. A D gene is named only where the DNA matches it firmly. Only some rows state a clone size, as once, few, many or a class for expanded clones.

.	TRBV4-1	TRBJ2-7	.	CASSHSGSREAEQYF	TGCGCCAGCAGCCACTCGGGGAGTAGGGAAGCCGAGCAGTACTTC
.	TRBV6-5	TRBJ1-3	.	CASSYSLGGSGNTIYF	TGTGCCAGCAGTTACTCCCTCGGGGGATCTGGAAACACCATATATTTT
.	TRBV30	TRBJ1-1	few	CAWRQGHNTEAFF	TGTGCCTGGAGACAGGGCCACAACACTGAAGCTTTCTTT
.	TRBV4-1	TRBJ2-1	.	CASSQQGNTYSYNEQFF	TGCGCCAGCAGCCAACAGGGGAACACATACTCCTACAATGAGCAGTTCTTC
TRBD1	TRBV5-1	TRBJ1-1	.	CASRVNQGVAFF	TGCGCCAGCAGAGTAAACCAGGGGGTAGCTTTCTTT
.	TRBV19	TRBJ1-5	medium-sized	CATTRGRSNQPQHF	TGTGCCACCACCCGGGGGCGTAGCAATCAGCCCCAGCATTTT
.	TRBV2	TRBJ2-7	.	CASSGAIGEQYF	TGTGCCAGCAGTGGAGCCATCGGCGAGCAGTACTTC
TRBD2	TRBV7-8	TRBJ2-1	few	CASRATGTSVGNEQFF	TGTGCCAGCAGAGCTACCGGGACTAGCGTGGGGAATGAGCAGTTCTTC
.	TRBV12-5	TRBJ2-1	.	CASGLGLATYNEQFF	TGTGCTAGTGGTTTGGGCCTGGCTACCTACAATGAGCAGTTCTTC
.	TRBV9	TRBJ2-1	few	CASSVGGEQFF	TGTGCCAGCAGCGTAGGGGGTGAGCAGTTCTTC
TRBD1	TRBV19	TRBJ2-1	.	CASSPRTGSEQFF	TGTGCCAGTAGTCCGCGGACAGGGAGTGAGCAGTTCTTC
TRBD2	TRBV5-4	TRBJ2-1	.	CASTSRRREGLDEQFF	TGTGCCAGCACCAGTAGGCGGCGGGAGGGCCTCGATGAGCAGTTCTTC
.	TRBV29-1	TRBJ1-1	.	CSVDDGPLNTEAFF	TGCAGCGTTGACGACGGACCTCTGAACACTGAAGCTTTCTTT
.	TRBV19	TRBJ2-4	.	CASSIQRGSNIQYF	TGTGCCAGTAGTATACAAAGGGGGAGTAACATTCAGTACTTC
.	TRBV9	TRBJ2-1	.	CASSVAQGNEQFF	TGTGCCAGCAGCGTAGCCCAGGGCAATGAGCAGTTCTTC
.	TRBV7-6	TRBJ2-1	.	CASSLAQGNSYNEQFF	TGTGCCAGCAGCTTAGCGCAGGGGAACTCCTACAATGAGCAGTTCTTC
TRBD1	TRBV2	TRBJ1-2	.	CASSDGQGANPLYGYTF	TGTGCCAGCAGTGATGGACAGGGGGCAAACCCCCTCTATGGCTACACCTTC
.	TRBV5-1	TRBJ2-7	.	CASSSDRIYEQYF	TGCGCCAGCAGCTCGGACAGAATTTACGAGCAGTACTTC
TRBD1	TRBV6-5	TRBJ1-2	few	CASSYTSGGAYGYTF	TGTGCCAGCAGTTACACATCAGGGGGCGCCTATGGCTACACCTTC
TRBD1	TRBV20-1	TRBJ2-4	.	CSATGNIQYF	TGCAGTGCGACAGGGAACATTCAGTACTTC
.	TRBV10-3	TRBJ2-1	.	CAIREPQGFGSYNEQFF	TGTGCCATCAGGGAACCCCAGGGGTTCGGCTCCTACAATGAGCAGTTCTTC
.	TRBV2	TRBJ1-2	.	CASTGRGYYGYTF	TGTGCCAGCACCGGACGGGGTTACTATGGCTACACCTTC
TRBD1	TRBV28	TRBJ1-6	.	CASSEDREDWPLHF	TGTGCCAGCAGTGAGGACAGGGAGGACTGGCCCCTCCACTTT
.	TRBV19	TRBJ1-2	.	CASSSQGVGGYTF	TGTGCCAGTAGTTCTCAGGGTGTGGGTGGCTACACCTTC
TRBD2	TRBV15	TRBJ2-5	.	CATSRDSRAASGISEQYF	TGTGCCACCAGCAGAGATTCGCGCGCGGCTAGCGGGATTTCGGAGCAGTACTTC
TRBD2	TRBV30	TRBJ2-7	.	CAWSELAGPYEQYF	TGTGCCTGGAGTGAGCTAGCGGGACCCTACGAGCAGTACTTC
.	TRBV5-1	TRBJ2-5	.	CASSLRGKKETQYF	TGCGCCAGCAGCTTGAGGGGCAAGAAAGAGACCCAGTACTTC
.	TRBV9	TRBJ1-4	.	CASSGKEEKLFF	TGTGCCAGCAGCGGGAAAGAAGAAAAACTGTTTTTT
.	TRBV15	TRBJ2-1	.	CATSRDQESGEQFF	TGTGCCACCAGCAGAGATCAGGAAAGCGGTGAGCAGTTCTTC
TRBD1	TRBV5-6	TRBJ1-6	.	CASSPRTGADNSPLHF	TGTGCCAGCAGCCCCCGGACAGGGGCTGATAATTCACCCCTCCACTTT
.	TRBV5-8	TRBJ2-2	.	CASSLLNTGELFF	TGTGCCAGCAGCTTACTTAACACCGGGGAGCTGTTTTTT
.	TRBV5-8	TRBJ2-1	.	CASSLSGWDEQFF	TGTGCCAGCAGCTTGTCAGGGTGGGATGAGCAGTTCTTC
.	TRBV11-1	TRBJ2-2	.	CASSLAGANTGELFF	TGTGCCAGCAGCTTAGCAGGCGCGAACACCGGGGAGCTGTTTTTT
.	TRBV30	TRBJ1-2	few	CAWSARRQVSGFGYTF	TGTGCCTGGAGTGCAAGACGACAGGTTTCTGGTTTTGGCTACACCTTC
.	TRBV7-9	TRBJ2-6	.	CASSPPAAGANVLTF	TGTGCCAGCAGCCCCCCCGCCGCTGGGGCCAACGTCCTGACTTTC